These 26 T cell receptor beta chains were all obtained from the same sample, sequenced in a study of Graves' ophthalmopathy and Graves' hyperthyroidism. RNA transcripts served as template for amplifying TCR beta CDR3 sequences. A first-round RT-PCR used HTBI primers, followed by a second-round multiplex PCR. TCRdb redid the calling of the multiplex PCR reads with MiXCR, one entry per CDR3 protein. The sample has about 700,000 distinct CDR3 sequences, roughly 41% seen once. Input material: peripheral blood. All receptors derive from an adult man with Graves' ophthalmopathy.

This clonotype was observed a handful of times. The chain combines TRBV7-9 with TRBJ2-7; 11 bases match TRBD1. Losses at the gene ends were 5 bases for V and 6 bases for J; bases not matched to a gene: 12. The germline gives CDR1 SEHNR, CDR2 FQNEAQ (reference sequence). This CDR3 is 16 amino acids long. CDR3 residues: CASSAIGGTGGSEQYF. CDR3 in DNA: TGTGCCAGCAGCGCGATAGGGGGGACAGGGGGTAGCGAGCAGTACTTC. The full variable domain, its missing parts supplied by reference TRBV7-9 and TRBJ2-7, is DTGVSQNPRHKITKRGQNVTFRCDPISEHNRLYWYRQTLGQGPEFLTYFQNEAQLEKSRLLSDRFSAERPKGSFSTLEIQRTEQGDSAMYLCASSAIGGTGGSEQYFGPGTRLTVT.

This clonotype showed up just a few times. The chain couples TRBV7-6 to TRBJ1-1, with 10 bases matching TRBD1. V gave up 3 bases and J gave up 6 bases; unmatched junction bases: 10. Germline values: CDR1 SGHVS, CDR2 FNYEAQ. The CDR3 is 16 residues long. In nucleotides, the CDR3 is TGTGCCAGCAGCTTTTTTGCGGCGGGACAGGGGTCTGAAGCTTTCTTT. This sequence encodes CASSFFAAGQGSEAFF.

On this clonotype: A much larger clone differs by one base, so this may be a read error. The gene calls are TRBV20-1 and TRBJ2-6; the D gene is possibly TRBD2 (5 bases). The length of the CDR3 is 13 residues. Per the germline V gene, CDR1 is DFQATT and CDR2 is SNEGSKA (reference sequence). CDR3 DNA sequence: TGCAGTGCTCACAGCTTTCCGACTAACGTCCTGGCTTTC. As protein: CSAHSFPTNVLAF.

In nucleotides, the CDR3 is TGTGCCAGCAGCGGAGGGGCCAGGAATCAAGAGACCCAGTACTTC. Protein: CASSGGARNQETQYF. V gene TRBV7-2 combines with J gene TRBJ2-5, with TRBD2 as a possible D gene (6 bases). Germline CDR1 and CDR2: SGHTA and FQGNSA. The CDR3 extends over 15 amino acids. The V and J ends lost 5 bases and 2 bases respectively, with 15 bases between them.

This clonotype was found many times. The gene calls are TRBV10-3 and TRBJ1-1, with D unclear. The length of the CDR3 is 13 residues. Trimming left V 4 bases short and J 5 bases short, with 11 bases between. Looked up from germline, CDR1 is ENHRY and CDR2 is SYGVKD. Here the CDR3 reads CAISGGWGTEAFF. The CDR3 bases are TGTGCCATCAGTGGGGGTTGGGGTACTGAAGCTTTCTTT.

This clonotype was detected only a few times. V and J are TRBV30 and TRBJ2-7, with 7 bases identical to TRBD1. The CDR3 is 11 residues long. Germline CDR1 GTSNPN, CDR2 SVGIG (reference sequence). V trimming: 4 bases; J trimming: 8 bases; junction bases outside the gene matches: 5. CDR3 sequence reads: CAWNRGPKQYF. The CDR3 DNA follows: TGTGCCTGGAACAGGGGCCCAAAGCAGTACTTC.

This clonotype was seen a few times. CDR3 protein: CASSGAGRNSPLHF. Written as DNA, the CDR3 is TGTGCCAGCAGTGGGGCAGGGAGAAATTCACCCCTCCACTTT. The V and J genes are TRBV27 and TRBJ1-6; D might be TRBD1 (5 bases). The CDR3 contains 14 residues. Trimming removed 5 bases at V and 7 bases at J, with 12 bases between. Germline assignment: CDR1 MNHEY and CDR2 SMNVEV (reference sequence).

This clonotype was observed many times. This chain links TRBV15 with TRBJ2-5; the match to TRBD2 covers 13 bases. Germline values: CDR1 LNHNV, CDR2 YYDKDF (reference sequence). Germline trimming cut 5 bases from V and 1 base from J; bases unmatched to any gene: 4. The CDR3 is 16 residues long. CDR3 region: CATSPGLAGVQETQYF. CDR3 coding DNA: TGTGCCACCAGCCCAGGACTAGCGGGAGTCCAAGAGACCCAGTACTTC.

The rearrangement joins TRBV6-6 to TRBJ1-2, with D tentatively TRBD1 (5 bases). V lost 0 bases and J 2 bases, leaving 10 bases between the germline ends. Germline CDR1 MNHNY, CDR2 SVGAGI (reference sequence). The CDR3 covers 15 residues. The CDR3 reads CASSYSQDINYGYTF. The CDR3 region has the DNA TGTGCCAGCAGTTACTCTCAGGACATCAACTATGGCTACACCTTC.

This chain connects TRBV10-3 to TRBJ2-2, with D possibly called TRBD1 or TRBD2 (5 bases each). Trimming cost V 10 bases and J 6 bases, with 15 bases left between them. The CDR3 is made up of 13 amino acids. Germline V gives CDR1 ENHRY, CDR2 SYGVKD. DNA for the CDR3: TGTGCCAGCAGAAGGGACCTCGCCGGGGAGCTGTTTTTT. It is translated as CASRRDLAGELFF.

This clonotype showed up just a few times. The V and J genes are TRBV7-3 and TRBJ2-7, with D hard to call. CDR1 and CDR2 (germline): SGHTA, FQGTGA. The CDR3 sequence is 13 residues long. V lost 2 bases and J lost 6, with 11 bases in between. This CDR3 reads CASSLVSLGEQYF. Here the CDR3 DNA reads TGTGCCAGCAGCTTAGTTAGCTTGGGCGAGCAGTACTTC.

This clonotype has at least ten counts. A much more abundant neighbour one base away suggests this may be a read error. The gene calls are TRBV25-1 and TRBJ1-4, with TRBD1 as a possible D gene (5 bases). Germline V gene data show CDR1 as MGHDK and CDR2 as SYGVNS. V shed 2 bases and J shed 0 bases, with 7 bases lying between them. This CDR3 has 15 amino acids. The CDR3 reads CASSERTTTNEKLFF. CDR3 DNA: TGTGCCAGCAGTGAAAGGACAACAACTAATGAAAAACTGTTTTTT. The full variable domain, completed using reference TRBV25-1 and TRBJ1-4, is EADIYQTPRYLVIGTGKKITLECSQTMGHDKMYWYQQDPGMELHLIHYSYGVNSTEKGDLSSESTVSRIRTEHFPLTLESARPSHTSQYLCASSERTTTNEKLFFGSGTQLSVL.

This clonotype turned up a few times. In nucleotides, the CDR3 is TGTGCCAGCAGTTACCTCAGGGGTTATGGAAACACCATATATTTT. Translation gives CASSYLRGYGNTIYF. This rearrangement joins TRBV6-6 to TRBJ1-3; D is perhaps TRBD1 (6 bases). The CDR3 length is 15 residues. V was clipped by 2 bases and J by 3 bases, with 11 bases between them. In germline, CDR1 is MNHNY, CDR2 SVGAGI (reference sequence).

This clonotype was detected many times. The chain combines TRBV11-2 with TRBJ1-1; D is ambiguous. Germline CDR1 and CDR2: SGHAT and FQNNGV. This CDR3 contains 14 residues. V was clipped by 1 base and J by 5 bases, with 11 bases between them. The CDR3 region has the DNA TGTGCCAGCAGCTTAGTGCGGAGAGGGACTGAAGCTTTCTTT. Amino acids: CASSLVRRGTEAFF.

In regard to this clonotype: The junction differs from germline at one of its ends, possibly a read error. The CDR3 loop reads CASSSGRNQPQHF. CDR3 DNA: TGTGCCAGCAGTTCGGGCCGAAATCAGCCCCAGCATTTT. This sequence joins TRBV24-1 and TRBJ1-5; D is uncertain. Germline assignment: CDR1 KGHDR and CDR2 SFDVKD. The length of the CDR3 is 13 residues.

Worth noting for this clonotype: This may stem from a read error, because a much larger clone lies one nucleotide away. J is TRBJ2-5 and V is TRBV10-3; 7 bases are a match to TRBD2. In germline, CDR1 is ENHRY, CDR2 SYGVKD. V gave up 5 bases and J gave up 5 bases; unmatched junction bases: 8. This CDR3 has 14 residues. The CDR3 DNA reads TGTGCCATCAGTTCCGCTGGGGGGGGGGAGACCCAGTACTTC. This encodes CAISSAGGGETQYF.

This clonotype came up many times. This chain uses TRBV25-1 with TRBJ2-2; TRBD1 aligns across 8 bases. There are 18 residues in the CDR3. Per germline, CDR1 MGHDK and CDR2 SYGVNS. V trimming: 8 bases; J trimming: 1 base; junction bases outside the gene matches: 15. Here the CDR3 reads CASAGSQGDFGNTGELFF. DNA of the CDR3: TGTGCCAGCGCTGGCTCACAGGGGGATTTCGGGAACACCGGGGAGCTGTTTTTT.

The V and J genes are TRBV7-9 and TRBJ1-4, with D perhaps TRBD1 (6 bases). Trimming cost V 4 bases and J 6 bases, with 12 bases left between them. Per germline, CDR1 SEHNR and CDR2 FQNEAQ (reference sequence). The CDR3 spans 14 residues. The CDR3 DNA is TGTGCCAGCAGCTGGACAGAAGAAGATGAAAAACTGTTTTTT. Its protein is CASSWTEEDEKLFF.

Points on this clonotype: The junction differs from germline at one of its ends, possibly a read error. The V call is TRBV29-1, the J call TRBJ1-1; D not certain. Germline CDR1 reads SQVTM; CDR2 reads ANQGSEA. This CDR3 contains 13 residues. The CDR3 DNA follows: TGCAGCGTTGGACTGGTAATGAACACTGGAGCTTTCTTT. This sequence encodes CSVGLVMNTGAFF.

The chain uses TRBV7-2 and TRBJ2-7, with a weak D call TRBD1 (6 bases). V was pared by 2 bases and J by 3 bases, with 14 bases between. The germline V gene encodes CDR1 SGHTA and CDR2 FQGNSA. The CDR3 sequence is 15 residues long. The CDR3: CASSLSGTRGYEQYF. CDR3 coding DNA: TGTGCCAGCAGCTTATCAGGGACACGAGGCTACGAGCAGTACTTC.

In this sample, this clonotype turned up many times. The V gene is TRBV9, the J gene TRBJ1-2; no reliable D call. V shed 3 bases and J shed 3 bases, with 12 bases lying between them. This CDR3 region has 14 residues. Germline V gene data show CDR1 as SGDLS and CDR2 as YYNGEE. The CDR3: CASSDSGLDYGYTF. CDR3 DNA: TGTGCCAGCAGCGATTCAGGTCTAGACTATGGCTACACCTTC. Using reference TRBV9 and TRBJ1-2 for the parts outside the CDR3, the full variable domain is DSGVTQTPKHLITATGQRVTLRCSPRSGDLSVYWYQQSLDQGLQFLIQYYNGEERAKGNILERFSAQQFPDLHSELNLSSLELGDSALYFCASSDSGLDYGYTFGSGTRLTVV.

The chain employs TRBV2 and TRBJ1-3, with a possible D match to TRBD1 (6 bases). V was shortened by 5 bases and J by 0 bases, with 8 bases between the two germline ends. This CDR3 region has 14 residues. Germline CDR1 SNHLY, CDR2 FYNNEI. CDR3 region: CASSYRVSGNTIYF. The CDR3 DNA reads TGTGCCAGCAGTTACAGGGTCTCTGGAAACACCATATATTTT.

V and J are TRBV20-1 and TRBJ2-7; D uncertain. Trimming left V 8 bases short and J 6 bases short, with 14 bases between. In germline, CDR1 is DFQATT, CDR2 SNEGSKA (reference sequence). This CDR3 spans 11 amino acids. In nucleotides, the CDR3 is TGCAGTTTAATAGGTTTGGGCGAGCAGTACTTC. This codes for CSLIGLGEQYF.

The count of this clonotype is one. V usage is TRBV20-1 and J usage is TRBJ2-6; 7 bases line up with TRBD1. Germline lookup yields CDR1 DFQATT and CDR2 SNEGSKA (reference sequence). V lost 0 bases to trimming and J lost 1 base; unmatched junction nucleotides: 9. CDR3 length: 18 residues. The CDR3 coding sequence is TGCAGTGCTAGAGATGCGGCAGGGGGTCTTTCTGGGGCCAACGTCCTGACTTTC. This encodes CSARDAAGGLSGANVLTF.

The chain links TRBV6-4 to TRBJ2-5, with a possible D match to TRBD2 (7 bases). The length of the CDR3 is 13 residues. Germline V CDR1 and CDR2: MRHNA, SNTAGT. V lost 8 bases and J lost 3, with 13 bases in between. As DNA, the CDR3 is TGTGCCAGCGGGGGGGCCAGGGAAGAGACCCAGTACTTC. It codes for CASGGAREETQYF.

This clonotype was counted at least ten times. CDR3 DNA: TGCAGCGTTGAAGATCTGGGGAAAAACTATGGCTACACCTTC. Amino acid sequence: CSVEDLGKNYGYTF. This chain connects TRBV29-1 to TRBJ1-2; D is unclear. The germline V gene has CDR1 SQVTM and CDR2 ANQGSEA. V lost 0 bases to trimming and J lost 2 bases, with 10 bases between them. CDR3 size: 14 residues.